This entry lists 28 T cell receptor beta chains sequenced from one sample in a study of T cells in Graves' hyperthyroidism and ophthalmopathy. The investigators amplified TCR beta CDR3 regions from RNA transcripts. HTBI primers were the set used in a first-round RT-PCR of the TCR CDR3. Each CDR3 protein is one row after TCRdb ran MiXCR on the multiplex PCR reads. The table lists 250,000 to 300,000 distinct CDR3 sequences, around 19% of them singletons. The sequenced sample consisted of blood. These receptors originate from a man aged 50-59 years with Graves' ophthalmopathy.

This chain joins TRBV4-1 and TRBJ2-2; 15 nucleotides agree with TRBD2. Per the germline V gene, CDR1 is MGHRA and CDR2 is YSYEKL. There are 20 residues in the CDR3. V shed 4 bases, J shed 1 base, and the junction held 10 bases outside the gene matches. CDR3 in amino acids: CASSPLMGLAGGWNTGELFF. The CDR3 DNA is TGCGCCAGCAGCCCGCTCATGGGACTAGCGGGAGGATGGAACACCGGGGAGCTGTTTTTT.

V is TRBV7-3 and J is TRBJ2-3; 8 nucleotides agree with TRBD2. This CDR3 has 17 residues. V was clipped by 1 base and J by 2 bases; unmatched bases: 8. CDR1 and CDR2 (germline): SGHTA, FQGTGA. The CDR3 here is CASSLMSLAGLTDTQYF. CDR3 coding DNA: TGTGCCAGCAGCTTAATGAGCCTAGCGGGCCTCACAGATACGCAGTATTTT.

The chain combines TRBV9 with TRBJ2-1; unclear D gene. Germline loops: CDR1 SGDLS, CDR2 YYNGEE. V was clipped by 4 bases and J by 11 bases, with 16 bases between them. The CDR3 runs to 13 residues. CDR3 sequence (DNA): TGTGCCAGCAGCTCCGATTCCGGTCCTAAGCAGTTCTTC. Its translation is CASSSDSGPKQFF.

This clonotype was counted many times. The chain joins TRBV28 to TRBJ2-3; possibly TRBD2 for D (6 bases). The germline V gene has CDR1 MDHEN and CDR2 SYDVKM. The CDR3 covers 15 residues. With 4 bases removed from V and 2 bases from J, the gap between germline ends came to 13 bases. The CDR3 coding sequence is TGTGCCAGCAGTTCTCACCGGGACTTCACAGATACGCAGTATTTT. Protein sequence: CASSSHRDFTDTQYF.

V and J are TRBV9 and TRBJ2-7; D is ambiguous. This CDR3 region has 13 residues. Germline values: CDR1 SGDLS, CDR2 YYNGEE. Trimming removed 4 bases at V and 7 bases at J, with 15 bases between. The CDR3 bases are TGTGCCAGCAGCCCTCGACTGAGCTTGGAGCAGTACTTC. Amino acid sequence: CASSPRLSLEQYF.

This chain joins TRBV3-1 and TRBJ2-7; possible D gene TRBD1, 5 bases. The V end lost 0 bases, the J end lost 4 bases, and 16 bases lay between the germline ends. The CDR3 is 16 residues long. The germline gives CDR1 LGHDT, CDR2 YNNKEL (reference sequence). The CDR3 spells CASSQDTQGFSYEQYF. The CDR3 nucleotides are TGTGCCAGCAGCCAAGATACGCAGGGTTTTTCTTACGAGCAGTACTTC.

This clonotype was observed at least ten times. The V and J genes are TRBV5-1 and TRBJ2-2; a possible D gene is TRBD2 (6 bases). Per germline, CDR1 SGHRS and CDR2 YFSETQ. This CDR3 spans 15 amino acids. V lost 1 base, J lost 0 bases, and 7 bases lay in between. The CDR3 bases are TGCGCCAGCAGCTTGAGCGGGTCGAACACCGGGGAGCTGTTTTTT. This codes for CASSLSGSNTGELFF.

This clonotype has at least ten counts. The CDR3 DNA is TGTGCCAGCAGCTTAAGGTTCGGAGAGACCCAGTACTTC. Its protein product is CASSLRFGETQYF. The rearrangement joins TRBV11-3 to TRBJ2-5; D uncertain. V lost 2 bases to trimming and J lost 4 bases, with 8 bases between them. Germline V CDR1 and CDR2: SGHNT, YENEEA. The CDR3 contains 13 residues.

Ten or more counts support this clonotype. This chain joins TRBV28 and TRBJ1-1, with a possible D match to TRBD1 (5 bases). V dropped 3 bases and J dropped 4 bases, with 9 bases sitting between them. Germline CDR1 MDHEN, CDR2 SYDVKM. The CDR3 loop spans 13 amino acids. CDR3 protein: CASSFREGTEAFF. The CDR3 DNA sequence: TGTGCCAGCAGTTTCAGGGAGGGCACTGAAGCTTTCTTT. The entire variable domain, with the rest obtained from reference TRBV28 and TRBJ1-1, is as follows: DVKVTQSSRYLVKRTGEKVFLECVQDMDHENMFWYRQDPGLGLRLIYFSYDVKMKEKGDIPEGYSVSREKKERFSLILESASTNQTSMYLCASSFREGTEAFFGQGTRLTVV.

This clonotype was seen many times. This rearrangement joins TRBV9 to TRBJ2-1; the match to TRBD1 covers 7 bases. Trimming took 4 bases from V and 4 from J; bases not matched to a gene: 5. CDR3 size: 14 residues. CDR1 and CDR2 from the germline V gene are SGDLS and YYNGEE. The DNA of the CDR3 is TGTGCCAGCAGCCGACAGGGTGGGTACAATGAGCAGTTCTTC. Translating gives CASSRQGGYNEQFF.

Worth noting for this clonotype: Relative to the germline gene, one junction end is altered; a read error may explain this. The rearrangement uses TRBV5-1 and TRBJ2-6; D is unresolved. The CDR3 sequence is 15 residues long. Germline CDR1 SGHRS, CDR2 YFSETQ. The chain's CDR3 is CASSSLGPGANVLTF. The CDR3 nucleotides read TGTGCCAGCAGCTCCCTCGGGCCTGGGGCCAACGTCCTGACTTTC.

This clonotype was picked up many times. The genes are TRBV2 and TRBJ1-5; D unresolved. CDR3 length: 14 residues. The V gene lost 4 bases and the J gene lost 5 bases, with 12 bases spanning the gap. The germline V gene encodes CDR1 SNHLY and CDR2 FYNNEI. The chain's CDR3 is CASSVGGLDQPQHF. The CDR3 nucleotides read TGTGCCAGCAGTGTAGGAGGTTTGGATCAGCCCCAGCATTTT.

This clonotype appeared many times. This chain links TRBV28 with TRBJ2-3; D possibly corresponds to TRBD2 (6 bases). Trimming pared 5 bases from V and 2 bases from J, leaving 20 bases between. This CDR3 is built from 17 residues. Germline-derived CDR1 and CDR2 are MDHEN and SYDVKM. In DNA form, the CDR3 reads TGTGCCAGCAGTGTGGCTAGGGAAAGCGGGTTCACAGATACGCAGTATTTT. The encoded protein is CASSVARESGFTDTQYF.

The CDR3 loop is CASSYRGTGANVLTF. The CDR3 bases are TGTGCCAGCAGTTACAGGGGCACGGGGGCCAACGTCCTGACTTTC. This sequence joins TRBV6-5 and TRBJ2-6; D may be TRBD1 (5 bases). Trimming shortened V by 2 bases and J by 4 bases, and 9 bases separated the two germline ends. This CDR3 is 15 amino acids long. Looked up from germline, CDR1 is MNHEY and CDR2 is SVGAGI.

The chain uses TRBV27 and TRBJ2-1; a weak D match, TRBD1 (6 bases). This CDR3 region has 13 residues. Germline V CDR1 and CDR2: MNHEY, SMNVEV (reference sequence). Trimming removed 2 bases at V and 9 bases at J, with 11 bases between. The CDR3 protein is CASSLGRGLEQFF. The CDR3 nucleotides are TGTGCCAGCAGTTTAGGCAGGGGCCTTGAGCAGTTCTTC.

This clonotype was observed many times. DNA for the CDR3: TGTGCCAGCAGCTTGACAGGGCGGTACGAGCAGTACTTC. It codes for CASSLTGRYEQYF. This chain uses TRBV28 with TRBJ2-7, with TRBD1 matching over 7 bases. V gave up 6 bases and J gave up 4 bases; unmatched junction bases: 6. CDR1 is MDHEN, CDR2 SYDVKM, per germline. The CDR3 is 13 residues long.

This clonotype was observed a single time. V usage is TRBV7-3 and J usage is TRBJ2-3; D remains ambiguous. Germline V CDR1 and CDR2: SGHTA, FQGTGA. The CDR3 is made up of 15 amino acids. Trimming removed 3 bases from V and 2 bases from J, with 12 bases in between. The DNA of the CDR3 is TGTGCCAGCAGCTTCTCGTCGGGTCTCACAGATACGCAGTATTTT. It is translated as CASSFSSGLTDTQYF.

This rearrangement joins TRBV12-3 or TRBV12-4 to TRBJ2-2; D remains ambiguous. This CDR3 is built from 12 residues. V lost 5 bases, J lost 8 bases, and 9 bases lay in between. The CDR3 DNA sequence: TGTGCCAGCAGTCCTAACCGTGGGGAGCTGTTTTTT. This gives the protein CASSPNRGELFF.

The V and J genes are TRBV4-2 and TRBJ2-1; D unresolved. The CDR3 spans 16 residues. Trimming pared 4 bases from V and 0 bases from J, leaving 13 bases between. CDR1 and CDR2 from the germline V gene are LGHNA and YNFKEQ. The CDR3 loop is CASSLTGRSSYNEQFF. The CDR3 DNA sequence: TGTGCCAGCAGCCTTACTGGGCGGAGCTCCTACAATGAGCAGTTCTTC.

V gene TRBV18 combines with J gene TRBJ2-7; D is perhaps TRBD2 (6 bases). CDR3 length equals 15 residues. CDR1 KGHSH and CDR2 LQKENI come from the germline V gene. V shed 6 bases and J shed 2 bases, with 17 bases lying between them. The DNA of the CDR3 is TGTGCCAGCTCGCCTCCCGGGACTCCTACCTACGAGCAGTACTTC. This translates into CASSPPGTPTYEQYF.

Many counts were recorded for this clonotype. The CDR3 coding sequence is TGTGCCAGCAGCTTAGCAACCGGTGGGGGGAACACTGAAGCTTTCTTT. Translated, it gives CASSLATGGGNTEAFF. The chain has TRBV11-2 and TRBJ1-1; perhaps TRBD1 as D (5 bases). CDR3 length: 16 amino acids. Deletions cut 1 base from V and 1 base from J, with 13 bases between. Germline-derived CDR1 and CDR2 are SGHAT and FQNNGV.

The rearrangement links TRBV28 to TRBJ1-2; no reliable D call. V lost 7 bases, J lost 4 bases, and 10 bases lay in between. This CDR3 region has 12 residues. Germline-derived CDR1 and CDR2 are MDHEN and SYDVKM. The CDR3 spells CASTLGSYGYTF. The CDR3 DNA reads as TGTGCCAGCACCCTCGGGTCCTATGGCTACACCTTC.

The sample holds many counts of this clonotype. This chain joins TRBV7-8 and TRBJ2-3; the D is unclear. V gave up 4 bases and J gave up 2 bases, with 7 bases separating them. CDR3 length: 13 residues. Germline V gene sequence: CDR1 SGHVS, CDR2 FQNEAQ. Here the CDR3 DNA reads TGTGCCAGCAGCTCTGTCTACACAGATACGCAGTATTTT. Amino acid sequence: CASSSVYTDTQYF.

The chain links TRBV28 to TRBJ1-1; a possible D gene is TRBD1 (5 bases). The CDR3 runs to 12 residues. V was clipped by 6 bases and J by 4 bases, with 9 bases between them. The germline gives CDR1 MDHEN, CDR2 SYDVKM. The DNA for the CDR3 is TGTGCCAGCAGGGGGCCCAGCACTGAAGCTTTCTTT. Protein product: CASRGPSTEAFF.

This clonotype was observed a single time. The chain joins TRBV27 to TRBJ2-7; 10 positions agree with TRBD2. This CDR3 has 17 amino acids. Per the germline V gene, CDR1 is MNHEY and CDR2 is SMNVEV (reference sequence). Losses at the gene ends were 5 bases for V and 2 bases for J; bases not matched to a gene: 12. CDR3 coding DNA: TGTGCCAGCAGTCTAACGTTTTCTAGCGGGAGTGCCTACGAGCAGTACTTC. This codes for CASSLTFSSGSAYEQYF.

There are many counts of this clonotype. V is TRBV6-1 and J is TRBJ1-5; TRBD1 matches at 10 bases. CDR3 length: 16 residues. J gave up 4 bases and V 5 bases, and 8 bases lay outside the gene matches. Germline CDR1 MNHNS, CDR2 SASEGT. CDR3 nucleotide sequence: TGTGCCAGCAGTCAGCAGTTGGGACAGGGGAATCAGCCCCAGCATTTT. The encoded protein is CASSQQLGQGNQPQHF.

The table lists this clonotype with many counts. The CDR3 region is CASQVGGSGTEAFF. CDR3 in DNA: TGTGCCAGCCAAGTCGGCGGGAGTGGCACTGAAGCTTTCTTT. The rearrangement links TRBV28 to TRBJ1-1, with D uncertain. The CDR3 has 14 residues. V lost 8 bases to trimming and J lost 4 bases, with 17 bases between them. Germline CDR1 MDHEN, CDR2 SYDVKM.

The rearrangement uses TRBV12-3 or TRBV12-4 and TRBJ1-4, with D unclear. This CDR3 is built from 13 residues. The V end was cut by 5 bases, the J end by 4 bases, with 8 bases between. CDR3 nucleotides: TGTGCCAGCAGTCGGGTCGTTAATGAAAAACTGTTTTTT. Encoded protein: CASSRVVNEKLFF.